This T cell receptor (beta chain) was recovered during a study of cytomegalovirus exposure and HLA in healthy donors. The PCR had 60 Vbeta and 13 Jbeta primers. Assay: immunoSEQ multiplex PCR; the TCRdb copy retains only in-frame clones and omits some. The table has approximately 160,000 clones, 68% seen once. Regarding this clone: Its target is unknown.

General observations from the study: Across all donors, roughly uniform sequencing depth was an assumption of the presence/absence analyses. Accurate prediction of most subjects' HLA-A and HLA-B alleles from TCR beta sequences was reported. A highly shared variant cluster was judged a likely technical artifact. Associated with cytomegalovirus, according to the listing, were 150 to 200 TCR beta chains.

Per the germline V gene, CDR1 is MNHNY and CDR2 is SVGAGI (reference sequence). The CDR3 contains 15 residues. After removal of 2 bases from V and 2 bases from J, the junction contained 3 bases not matched to a gene. The source material was PBMCs. The sequence came from a woman younger than 35 in good health and CMV-seropositive. The chain uses TRBV6-6 and TRBJ1-1, with 9 bases lining up with TRBD1. The CDR3 region has the DNA TGTGCCAGCAGTTACGCGGGACAGGGTAACACTGAAGCTTTCTTT. Translating gives CASSYAGQGNTEAFF.